This T cell receptor (beta chain) was observed in a study of shared clonotypes between healthy human individuals. General observations from the study: A handful of donors shared approximately 5% of their naive CD4 clonotypes. Non-shared clonotypes had lower generation probabilities than clonotypes shared by all four sorted-subset donors.

Donors had no recently reported acute infections or vaccinations and were HIV-negative. As regards this clone: Its antigen is not identified.

The assay used deep level. The assay was immunoSEQ multiplex PCR, and TCRdb's table has in-frame clones only and misses some. The table shows 950,000 to 1,100,000 clones, with around four fifths occurring only once. Source material: memory CD4+ T cells sorted from blood. Noted subset: CD45RA-negative fraction. The TCR originated in a man between 18 and 35 years old in good health.

CDR3 DNA sequence: TGTGCCAGCAGCGAATATAGAGGGACACTCCAAGAGACCCAGTACTTC. As protein: CASSEYRGTLQETQYF. The gene calls are TRBV7-8 and TRBJ2-5; a possible D gene is TRBD1 (6 bases). There are 16 residues in the CDR3. V was shortened by 5 bases and J by 1 base, with 17 bases between the two germline ends. CDR1 and CDR2 (germline): SGHVS, FQNEAQ.